The clone carrying this TCR beta chain came up a few times. Its antigen is unidentified. The record originates from a study of cytomegalovirus exposure and HLA in healthy donors. Researchers ran the PCR with 60 Vbeta and 13 Jbeta primers. Libraries were prepared by immunoSEQ multiplex PCR; TCRdb keeps only in-frame clonotypes and omits some of them. The table has about 90,000 clones, approximately 79% seen once. This CDR3 contains 13 residues. CDR1 is SGHRS, CDR2 YFSETQ, per germline. Trimming stripped 0 bases from V and 2 bases from J, with 5 bases between. Broader study findings: In a later analysis, parvovirus B19, influenza, CMV and Epstein-Barr virus appeared linked to several top co-occurrence clusters. V- and J-gene trimming of TCR beta was linked (in a later analysis) to a missense DCLRE1C variant. The only immune exposure information that was available was CMV serostatus.

The sequence was collected from a man aged 25 to 40 in good health and CMV-seronegative. The chain has TRBV5-1 and TRBJ1-1; D is undetermined. Sample: PBMCs. CDR3 nucleotides: TGCGCCAGCAGCTTGGAGACTAACACTGAAGCTTTCTTT. This encodes CASSLETNTEAFF.